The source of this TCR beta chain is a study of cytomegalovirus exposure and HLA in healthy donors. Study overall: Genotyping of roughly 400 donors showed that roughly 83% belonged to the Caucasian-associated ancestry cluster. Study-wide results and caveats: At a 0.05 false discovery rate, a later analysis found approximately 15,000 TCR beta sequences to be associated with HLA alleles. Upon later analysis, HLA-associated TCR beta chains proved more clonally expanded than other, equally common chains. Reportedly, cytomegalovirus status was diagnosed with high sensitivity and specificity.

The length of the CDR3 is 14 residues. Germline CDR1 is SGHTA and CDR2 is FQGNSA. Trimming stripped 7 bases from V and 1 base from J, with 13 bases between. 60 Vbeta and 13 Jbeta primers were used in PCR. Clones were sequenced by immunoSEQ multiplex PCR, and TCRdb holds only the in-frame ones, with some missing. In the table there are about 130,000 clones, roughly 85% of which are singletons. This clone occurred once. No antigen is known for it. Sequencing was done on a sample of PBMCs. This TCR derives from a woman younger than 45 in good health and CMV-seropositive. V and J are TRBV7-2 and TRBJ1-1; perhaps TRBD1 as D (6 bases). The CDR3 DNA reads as TGTGCCAGCACCCCTCGAGGGGGGAACACTGAAGCTTTCTTT. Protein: CASTPRGGNTEAFF.